Described below is a single T cell receptor (beta chain) sequence and its context. Its antigen is undetermined. These data come from a study of blood T cells in healthy people across ages. Whole-study findings and limits: Using unsorted PBMCs precluded a conclusive naive versus antigen-experienced comparison. With age, beta diversity per million T cells declined roughly linearly, significantly by 40.

Peripheral blood from each donor was collected in a volume of approximately 9.2 milliliters. The CDR3 is 14 residues long. Germline loops: CDR1 SNHLY, CDR2 FYNNEI. V gave up 8 bases and J gave up 1 base, with 15 bases separating them. Primers used in a second PCR of about 7 to 11 cycles were a sample-barcoded 5' primer and a J-beta primer mix. In TCRdb, the 5' RACE reads were re-called with MiXCR into one record per CDR3 protein. The sample comprises around 500,000 distinct CDR3 sequences, 45% to 55% of which are singletons, and around 25% rests with the top ten. The sequencing input was blood. This sequence was found in a man at least 80 years old in good health. The chain joins TRBV2 to TRBJ2-7; D perhaps matches TRBD2 (5 bases). The CDR3 nucleotides read TGTGCCAGCGGGGAAGGGAGCAAATCCTACGAGCAGTACTTC. This gives the protein CASGEGSKSYEQYF.